Sequencing of this T cell receptor (beta chain) was carried out in a study of T cell responses to AZD1222 COVID-19 vaccine. Whole-study findings and limits: Spike was spanned by vaccine-associated CD4 TCRs, with dominance at 160-218 and 743-854. Nearly half of spike-specific TCRs reportedly target unmutated variant regions. Among the donors, most were white British and more were female, and clonal diversity was possibly underestimated.

Libraries were prepared by immunoSEQ multiplex PCR; TCRdb keeps only in-frame clonotypes and omits some of them. The data show over 100,000 clones, with over 75% seen just once and 6.5% to 8.5% held by the top ten. The CDR3 runs 13 residues. Germline-derived CDR1 and CDR2 are SGHTA and FQGNSA. Trimming stripped 5 bases from V and 1 base from J, with 8 bases between. Concerning this clone itself: Its antigen is unknown.

V and J are TRBV7-2 and TRBJ1-1; D uncertain. Source: peripheral blood, taken 28 days after the second dose of the MenACWY control vaccine. The source is an adult who received the MenACWY meningococcal vaccine as a control. The CDR3 is CASSPRRNTEAFF. CDR3 DNA: TGTGCCAGCAGCCCGCGGAGGAACACTGAAGCTTTCTTT.